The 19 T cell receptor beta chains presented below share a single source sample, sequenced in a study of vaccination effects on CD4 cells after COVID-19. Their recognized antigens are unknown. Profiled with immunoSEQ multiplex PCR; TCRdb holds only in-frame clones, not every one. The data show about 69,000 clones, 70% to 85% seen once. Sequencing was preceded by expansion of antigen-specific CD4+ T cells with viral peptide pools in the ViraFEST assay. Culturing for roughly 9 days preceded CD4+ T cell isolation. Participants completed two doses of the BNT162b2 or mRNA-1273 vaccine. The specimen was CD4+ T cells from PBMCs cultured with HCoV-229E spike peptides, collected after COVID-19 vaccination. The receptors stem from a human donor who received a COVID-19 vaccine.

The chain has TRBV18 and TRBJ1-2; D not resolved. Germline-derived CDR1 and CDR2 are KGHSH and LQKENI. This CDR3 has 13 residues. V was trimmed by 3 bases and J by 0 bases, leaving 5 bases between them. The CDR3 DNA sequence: TGTGCCAGCTCACCTCAATCTAACTATGGCTACACCTTC. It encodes CASSPQSNYGYTF.

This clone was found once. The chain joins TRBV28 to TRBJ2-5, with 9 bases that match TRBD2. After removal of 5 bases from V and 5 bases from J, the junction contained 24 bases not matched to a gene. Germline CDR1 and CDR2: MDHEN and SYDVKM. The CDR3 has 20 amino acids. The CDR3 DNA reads TGTGCCAGCAGTCCCGGCCGACATGCGGGGGGGAGGAGGTTAATCGAGACCCAGTACTTC. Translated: CASSPGRHAGGRRLIETQYF.

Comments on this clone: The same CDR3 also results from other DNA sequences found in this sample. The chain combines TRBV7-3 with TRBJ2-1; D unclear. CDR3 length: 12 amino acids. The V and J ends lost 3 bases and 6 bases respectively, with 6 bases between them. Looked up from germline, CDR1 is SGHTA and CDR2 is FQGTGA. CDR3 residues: CASSFSGNEQFF. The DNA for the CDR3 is TGTGCCAGCAGCTTCTCCGGCAATGAGCAGTTCTTC. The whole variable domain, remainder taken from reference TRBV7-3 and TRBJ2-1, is GAGVSQTPSNKVTEKGKYVELRCDPISGHTALYWYRQSLGQGPEFLIYFQGTGAADDSGLPNDRFFAVRPEGSVSTLKIQRTERGDSAVYLCASSFSGNEQFFGPGTRLTVL.

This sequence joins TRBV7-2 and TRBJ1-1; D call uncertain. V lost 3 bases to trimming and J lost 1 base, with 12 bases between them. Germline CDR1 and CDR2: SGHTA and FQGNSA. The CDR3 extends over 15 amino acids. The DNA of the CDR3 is TGTGCCAGCAGCTTCGCCTCCACGGGGAACACTGAAGCTTTCTTT. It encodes CASSFASTGNTEAFF.

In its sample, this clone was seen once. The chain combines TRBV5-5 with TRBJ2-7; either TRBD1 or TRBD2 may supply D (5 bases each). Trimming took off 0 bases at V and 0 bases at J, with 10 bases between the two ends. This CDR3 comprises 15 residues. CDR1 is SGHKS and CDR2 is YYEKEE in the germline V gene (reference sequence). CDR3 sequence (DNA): TGTGCCAGCAGCTTGGGCCCAGGGAGCTCCTACGAGCAGTACGTC. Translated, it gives CASSLGPGSSYEQYV.

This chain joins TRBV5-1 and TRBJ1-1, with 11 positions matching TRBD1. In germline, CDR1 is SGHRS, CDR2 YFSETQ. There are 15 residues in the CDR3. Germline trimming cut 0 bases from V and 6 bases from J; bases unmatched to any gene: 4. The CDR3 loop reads CASSLDGQGASEAFF. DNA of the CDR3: TGCGCCAGCAGCTTGGACGGACAGGGGGCGTCTGAAGCTTTCTTT.

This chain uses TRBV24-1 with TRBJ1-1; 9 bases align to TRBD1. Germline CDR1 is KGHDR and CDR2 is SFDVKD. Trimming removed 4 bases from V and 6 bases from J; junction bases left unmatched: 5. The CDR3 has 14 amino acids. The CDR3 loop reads CATSDRTGGPEAFF. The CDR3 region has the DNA TGTGCCACCAGTGACCGAACAGGGGGCCCTGAAGCTTTCTTT.

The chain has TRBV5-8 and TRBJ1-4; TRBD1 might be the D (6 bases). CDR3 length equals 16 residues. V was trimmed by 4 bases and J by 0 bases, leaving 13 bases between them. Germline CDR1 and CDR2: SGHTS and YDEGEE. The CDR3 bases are TGTGCCAGCAGCCTGGGGGACACCACAACTAATGAAAAACTGTTTTTT. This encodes CASSLGDTTTNEKLFF.

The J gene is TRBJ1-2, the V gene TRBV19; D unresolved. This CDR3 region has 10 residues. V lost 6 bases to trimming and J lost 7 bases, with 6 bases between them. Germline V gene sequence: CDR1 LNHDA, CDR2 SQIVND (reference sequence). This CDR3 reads CASREIGYTF. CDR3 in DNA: TGTGCCAGTAGAGAGATTGGCTACACCTTC.

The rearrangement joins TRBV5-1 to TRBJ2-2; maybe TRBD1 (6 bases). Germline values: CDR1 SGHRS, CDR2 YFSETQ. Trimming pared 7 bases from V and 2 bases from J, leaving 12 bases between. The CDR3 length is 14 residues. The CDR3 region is CASHLDSNTGELFF. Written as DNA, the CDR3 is TGCGCCAGCCATCTGGACAGTAACACCGGGGAGCTGTTTTTT. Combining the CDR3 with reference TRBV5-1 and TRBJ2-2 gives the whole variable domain KAGVTQTPRYLIKTRGQQVTLSCSPISGHRSVSWYQQTPGQGLQFLFEYFSETQRNKGNFPGRFSGRQFSNSRSEMNVSTLELGDSALYLCASHLDSNTGELFFGEGSRLTVL.

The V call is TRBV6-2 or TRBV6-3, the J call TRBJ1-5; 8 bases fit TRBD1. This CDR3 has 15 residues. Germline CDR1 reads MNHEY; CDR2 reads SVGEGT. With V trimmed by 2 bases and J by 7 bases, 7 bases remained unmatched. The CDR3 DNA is TGTGCCAGCAGTTACGTCCAGGGGGCTTGGCAGCCCCAGCATTTT. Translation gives CASSYVQGAWQPQHF.

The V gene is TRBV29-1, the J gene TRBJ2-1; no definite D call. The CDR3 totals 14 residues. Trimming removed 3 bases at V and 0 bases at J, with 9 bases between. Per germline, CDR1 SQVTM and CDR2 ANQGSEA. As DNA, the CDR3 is TGCAGCGTTGATGGTCCCTCCTCCTACAATGAGCAGTTCTTC. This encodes CSVDGPSSYNEQFF.

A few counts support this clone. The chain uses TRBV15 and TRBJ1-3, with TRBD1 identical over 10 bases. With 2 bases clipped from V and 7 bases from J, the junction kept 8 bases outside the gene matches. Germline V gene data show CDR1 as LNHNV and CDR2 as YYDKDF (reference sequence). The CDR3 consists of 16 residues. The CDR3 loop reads CATSRPGTGAKNTIYF. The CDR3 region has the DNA TGTGCCACCAGCAGACCTGGGACAGGGGCAAAGAACACCATATATTTT.

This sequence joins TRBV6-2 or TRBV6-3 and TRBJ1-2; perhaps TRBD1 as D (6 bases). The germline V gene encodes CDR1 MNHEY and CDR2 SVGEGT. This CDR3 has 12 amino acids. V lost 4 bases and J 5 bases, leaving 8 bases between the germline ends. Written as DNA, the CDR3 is TGTGCCAGCAGTTCTGGACAGTATGGCTACACCTTC. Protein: CASSSGQYGYTF.

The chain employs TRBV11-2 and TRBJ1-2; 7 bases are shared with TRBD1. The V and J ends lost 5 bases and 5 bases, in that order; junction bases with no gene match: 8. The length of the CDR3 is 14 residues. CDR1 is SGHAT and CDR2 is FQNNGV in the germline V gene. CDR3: CASSHADRAYGYTF. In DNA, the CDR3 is TGTGCCAGCAGCCATGCCGACAGGGCTTATGGCTACACCTTC. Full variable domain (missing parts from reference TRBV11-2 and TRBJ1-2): EAGVAQSPRYKIIEKRQSVAFWCNPISGHATLYWYQQILGQGPKLLIQFQNNGVVDDSQLPKDRFSAERLKGVDSTLKIQPAKLEDSAVYLCASSHADRAYGYTFGSGTRLTVV.

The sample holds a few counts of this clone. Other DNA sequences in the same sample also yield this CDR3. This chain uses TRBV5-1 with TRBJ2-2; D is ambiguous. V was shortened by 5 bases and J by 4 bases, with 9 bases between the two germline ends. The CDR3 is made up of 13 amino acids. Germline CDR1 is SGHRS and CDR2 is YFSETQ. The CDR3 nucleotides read TGCGCCAGCAGTTTAAAGGTCACCGGGGAGCTGTTTTTT. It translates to CASSLKVTGELFF.

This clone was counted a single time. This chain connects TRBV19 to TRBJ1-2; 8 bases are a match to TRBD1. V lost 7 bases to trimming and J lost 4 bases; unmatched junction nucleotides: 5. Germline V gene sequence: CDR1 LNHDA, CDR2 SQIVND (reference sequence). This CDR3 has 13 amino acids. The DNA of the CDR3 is TGTGCCAGTACCACCGGGACAGGCTATGGCTACACCTTC. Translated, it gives CASTTGTGYGYTF.

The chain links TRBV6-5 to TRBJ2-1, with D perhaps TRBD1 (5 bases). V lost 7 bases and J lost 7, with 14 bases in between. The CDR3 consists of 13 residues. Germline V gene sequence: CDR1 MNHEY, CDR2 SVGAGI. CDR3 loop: CASKRGSKNEQFF. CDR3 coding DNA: TGTGCCAGCAAAAGGGGCTCTAAGAATGAGCAGTTCTTC.

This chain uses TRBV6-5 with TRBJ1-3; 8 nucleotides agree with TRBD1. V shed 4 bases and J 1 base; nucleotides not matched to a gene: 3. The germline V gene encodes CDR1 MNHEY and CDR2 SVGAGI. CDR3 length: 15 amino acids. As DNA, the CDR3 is TGTGCCAGCAGTTTGGACAGGGCTTCTGGAAACACCATATATTTT. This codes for CASSLDRASGNTIYF.